These 29 T cell receptor beta chains originate from one sample sequenced in a study of blood T cells in healthy people across ages (dated by TCRdb to between 2014 and 2017). Library method: 5' RACE. Sequencing took place on an Illumina HiSeq 2500. A second PCR of roughly 6 to 12 cycles was run with a J-beta primer mix and a sample-barcoded 5' primer. TCRdb reanalyzed the raw reads on its own, using fastp at Q25 for trimming and MiXCR for clone calling, and kept in-frame beta chains. Identical CDR3 protein sequences are pooled into one entry, listed with their most common genes and DNA. For this sample there are hundreds of thousands of distinct CDR3 sequences; 25% appear just once. The ten largest clones add up to 8% to 10% of the sample. This same sample was also taken into another study, of T cells of mothers and their children.

Sequenced material: blood. Source of these receptors: a boy between 10 and 17 years old in good health.

V usage is TRBV2 and J usage is TRBJ1-5; TRBD1 might be the D (6 bases). Trimming removed 8 bases at V and 3 bases at J, with 11 bases between. The CDR3 contains 13 residues. Germline V CDR1 and CDR2: SNHLY, FYNNEI. The CDR3 protein is CASETGFNQPQHF. The CDR3 DNA sequence: TGTGCCAGCGAAACAGGGTTCAATCAGCCCCAGCATTTT.

This chain connects TRBV11-3 to TRBJ2-5; 7 nucleotides match TRBD1. The J call may be wrong; the DNA end is better matched by TRBJ2-1. This CDR3 contains 13 residues. Germline lookup yields CDR1 SGHNT and CDR2 YENEEA. The CDR3, as DNA: TGTGCCAGCAGTCGCAGGGGGATCGATGAGCAGTTCTTC. Its translation is CASSRRGIDEQFF.

This rearrangement joins TRBV20-1 to TRBJ2-5; D call uncertain. The CDR3 is 14 residues long. Trimming pared 5 bases from V and 0 bases from J, leaving 13 bases between. Germline V lookup: CDR1 DFQATT, CDR2 SNEGSKA (reference sequence). This chain's CDR3 is CSAPSQAYQETQYF. DNA of the CDR3: TGCAGTGCTCCCAGTCAGGCTTACCAAGAGACCCAGTACTTC.

This clonotype was observed a few times. The rearrangement links TRBV20-1 to TRBJ2-7; 14 bases agree with TRBD2. This CDR3 region has 15 residues. CDR1 and CDR2 from the germline V gene are DFQATT and SNEGSKA (reference sequence). V lost 5 bases and J lost 7; bases outside the gene matches: 10. CDR3 sequence reads: CSAPKTSGGAGEQYF. In DNA, the CDR3 is TGCAGTGCTCCCAAGACTAGCGGGGGGGCAGGGGAGCAGTACTTC.

This clonotype has just a few counts. The chain employs TRBV11-2 and TRBJ2-5; D remains unclear. The V gene lost 1 base and the J gene lost 6 bases, with 9 bases spanning the gap. The CDR3 length is 13 residues. CDR1 is SGHAT and CDR2 is FQNNGV in the germline V gene. In nucleotides, the CDR3 is TGTGCCAGCAGCTTAGCCCCCAGGCAGACCCAGTACTTC. It translates to CASSLAPRQTQYF.

The chain uses TRBV18 and TRBJ1-2; 7 nucleotides align to TRBD1. CDR3 length: 14 amino acids. Trimming at V came to 1 base and at J to 6 bases, leaving 5 bases not matched to a gene. Germline CDR1 KGHSH, CDR2 LQKENI. CDR3 coding DNA: TGTGCCAGCTCACCACAGGGGGCGGCGGATGGCTACACCTTC. The encoded protein is CASSPQGAADGYTF. The full variable domain, its missing parts supplied by reference TRBV18 and TRBJ1-2, is NAGVMQNPRHLVRRRGQEARLRCSPMKGHSHVYWYRQLPEEGLKFMVYLQKENIIDESGMPKERFSAEFPKEGPSILRIQQVVRGDSAAYFCASSPQGAADGYTFGSGTRLTVV.

The genes are TRBV7-2 and TRBJ2-1, with 8 bases identical to TRBD1. This CDR3 spans 15 amino acids. Trimming removed 6 bases from V and 4 bases from J; junction bases left unmatched: 8. The germline V gene encodes CDR1 SGHTA and CDR2 FQGNSA. CDR3 loop: CASRLTGTGYNEQFF. CDR3 sequence (DNA): TGTGCCAGCAGACTAACCGGGACAGGATACAATGAGCAGTTCTTC.

This sequence joins TRBV4-1 and TRBJ2-5; 7 bases line up with TRBD1. With 0 bases clipped from V and 4 bases from J, the junction kept 5 bases outside the gene matches. The CDR3 has 15 residues. In germline, CDR1 is MGHRA, CDR2 YSYEKL. The CDR3 bases are TGCGCCAGCAGCCAAGATACCGGGACAGCAGAGACCCAGTACTTC. Translation gives CASSQDTGTAETQYF.

This rearrangement joins TRBV6-6 to TRBJ1-1; D unresolved. Germline V lookup: CDR1 MNHNY, CDR2 SVGAGI (reference sequence). V lost 2 bases and J 2 bases, leaving 15 bases between the germline ends. The CDR3 runs 16 residues. The CDR3 loop reads CASSYGFRAGNTEAFF. CDR3 bases: TGTGCCAGCAGTTACGGTTTTCGGGCCGGAAACACTGAAGCTTTCTTT.

The gene calls are TRBV7-2 and TRBJ2-7; D might be TRBD2 (6 bases). V shed 5 bases and J shed 3 bases, with 29 bases lying between them. This CDR3 region has 19 residues. Germline V CDR1 and CDR2: SGHTA, FQGNSA. The CDR3 region has the DNA TGTGCCAGCAGCGTAGGAACCCAAACCCTTAGCGGAGGAGGCTACGAGCAGTACTTC. Residues: CASSVGTQTLSGGGYEQYF.

This clonotype came up many times. The chain carries TRBV20-1 and TRBJ2-5, with unresolved D. Trimming left V 6 bases short and J 3 bases short, with 11 bases between. This CDR3 is built from 12 residues. CDR1 and CDR2 (germline): DFQATT, SNEGSKA (reference sequence). Here the CDR3 reads CSARTGKETQYF. The DNA of the CDR3 is TGCAGTGCCAGAACCGGCAAAGAGACCCAGTACTTC.

This sequence joins TRBV3-1 and TRBJ2-7; TRBD2 matches at 7 bases. Germline lookup yields CDR1 LGHDT and CDR2 YNNKEL (reference sequence). CDR3 length: 14 amino acids. The V gene end was trimmed by 1 base and the J gene end by 2 bases; junction bases not matched to a gene: 2. The CDR3 here is CASSQVRGAYEQYF. The CDR3 coding sequence is TGTGCCAGCAGCCAAGTACGGGGGGCCTACGAGCAGTACTTC.

The chain recombines TRBV10-3 with TRBJ2-7, with D perhaps matching TRBD1 or TRBD2 (5 bases each). This CDR3 region has 12 residues. Germline V lookup: CDR1 ENHRY, CDR2 SYGVKD. The V end was cut by 8 bases, the J end by 2 bases, with 10 bases between. CDR3 region: CAIWDRTYEQYF. CDR3 nucleotides: TGTGCCATCTGGGACCGAACCTACGAGCAGTACTTC.

This clonotype appeared a few times. This chain joins TRBV11-2 and TRBJ2-5; TRBD2 agrees at 14 bases. The V segment lost 2 bases and the J segment 4 bases; nucleotides outside the gene matches: 3. The CDR3 is made up of 16 amino acids. CDR1 and CDR2 (germline): SGHAT, FQNNGV. CDR3 region: CASSLLGLAGGETQYF. CDR3 DNA: TGTGCCAGCAGCTTATTAGGACTAGCGGGGGGAGAGACCCAGTACTTC.

This clonotype turned up a few times. The rearrangement joins TRBV20-1 to TRBJ2-5, with 8 bases aligning to TRBD1. Germline V lookup: CDR1 DFQATT, CDR2 SNEGSKA (reference sequence). The CDR3 covers 14 residues. J gave up 2 bases and V 5 bases, and 7 bases lay outside the gene matches. CDR3 nucleotide sequence: TGCAGTGCTCCCCGGACAGGGAAACAAGAGACCCAGTACTTC. It codes for CSAPRTGKQETQYF.

The rearrangement uses TRBV6-6 and TRBJ2-5; D is unresolved. The tail of the sequence fits TRBJ2-1 better, so the J call may be wrong. The germline V gene encodes CDR1 MNHNY and CDR2 SVGAGI (reference sequence). The CDR3 spans 14 residues. The CDR3 sequence: CASSYSSPGNEQFF. CDR3 sequence (DNA): TGTGCCAGCAGTTACTCTAGCCCCGGGAATGAGCAGTTCTTC.

The chain's CDR3 is CASSPGFYNEQFF. The CDR3 nucleotides read TGTGCCAGCAGCCCGGGGTTCTACAATGAGCAGTTCTTC. This sequence joins TRBV5-6 and TRBJ2-1, with D possibly TRBD2 on 5 matching bases. Trimming removed 4 bases at V and 3 bases at J, with 8 bases between. Germline V CDR1 and CDR2: SGHDT, YYEEEE. The CDR3 is 13 residues long.

The genes are TRBV5-1 and TRBJ2-5; 12 bases align to TRBD2. CDR1 is SGHRS and CDR2 is YFSETQ in the germline V gene. The CDR3 runs to 16 residues. V shed 4 bases and J 0 bases; nucleotides not matched to a gene: 4. The CDR3 coding sequence is TGCGCCAGCAGCCTAGCGGGAGGGAGTAACCAAGAGACCCAGTACTTC. This translates into CASSLAGGSNQETQYF.

V gene TRBV28 combines with J gene TRBJ2-5; D may be TRBD2 (5 bases). Germline V CDR1 and CDR2: MDHEN, SYDVKM. The V end was cut by 5 bases, the J end by 2 bases, with 18 bases between. The CDR3 consists of 16 residues. The CDR3 DNA reads TGTGCCAGCAGTCCCCTCGGCGAGGGCTTACAAGAGACCCAGTACTTC. As protein: CASSPLGEGLQETQYF. The variable domain in full, completed from reference TRBV28 and TRBJ2-5, reads DVKVTQSSRYLVKRTGEKVFLECVQDMDHENMFWYRQDPGLGLRLIYFSYDVKMKEKGDIPEGYSVSREKKERFSLILESASTNQTSMYLCASSPLGEGLQETQYFGPGTRLLVL.

This clonotype was found a few times. The gene calls are TRBV19 and TRBJ2-5, with D perhaps TRBD2 (5 bases). The length of the CDR3 is 14 residues. Germline V lookup: CDR1 LNHDA, CDR2 SQIVND (reference sequence). V lost 4 bases and J 3 bases, leaving 12 bases between the germline ends. CDR3 region: CASSTGLREETQYF. The CDR3 region has the DNA TGTGCCAGTAGTACTGGACTCCGGGAAGAGACCCAGTACTTC.

The rearrangement uses TRBV27 and TRBJ2-2, with TRBD1 matching over 7 bases. After removal of 6 bases from V and 3 bases from J, the junction contained 4 bases not matched to a gene. The CDR3 runs to 14 residues. Germline V gene data show CDR1 as MNHEY and CDR2 as SMNVEV (reference sequence). The CDR3: CASRYGTDTGELFF. In DNA, the CDR3 is TGTGCCAGCAGATATGGGACAGACACCGGGGAGCTGTTTTTT.

Worth noting for this clonotype: The junction departs from the called germline gene at one end, perhaps through a read error. The chain joins TRBV25-1 to TRBJ2-2, with D possibly being TRBD2 (6 bases). The CDR3 has 10 residues. Germline assignment: CDR1 MGHDK and CDR2 SYGVNS. CDR3 amino acids: CASTGGVLFF. CDR3 coding DNA: TGTGCCAGCACCGGAGGGGTGCTGTTTTTT.

The V call is TRBV7-2, the J call TRBJ2-2; TRBD2 matches at 16 bases. Germline CDR1 and CDR2: SGHTA and FQGNSA. The CDR3 is made up of 18 amino acids. Unmatched junction bases numbered 5, after V lost 5 bases and J lost 2 bases. The CDR3 DNA is TGTGCCAGCAGCCGGGGACTAGCGGGAGGGGGCAACACCGGGGAGCTGTTTTTT. Its translation: CASSRGLAGGGNTGELFF.

The V gene is TRBV19, the J gene TRBJ1-5; no reliable D call. Per the germline V gene, CDR1 is LNHDA and CDR2 is SQIVND (reference sequence). There are 16 residues in the CDR3. The germline V and J ends were trimmed by 4 bases and 0 bases, with 13 bases remaining between them. DNA of the CDR3: TGTGCCAGTAGTACTGACGGATTATATAGCAATCAGCCCCAGCATTTT. This gives the protein CASSTDGLYSNQPQHF.

The chain combines TRBV6-6 with TRBJ1-5; 7 positions match TRBD1. CDR1 and CDR2 (germline): MNHNY, SVGAGI (reference sequence). Trimming took 3 bases from V and 2 from J; bases not matched to a gene: 7. The CDR3 runs 16 residues. CDR3 residues: CASSYGGGWGNQPQHF. The CDR3 bases are TGTGCCAGCAGTTATGGAGGGGGCTGGGGCAATCAGCCCCAGCATTTT.

The rearrangement links TRBV27 to TRBJ1-5, with TRBD1 matching 7 bases. The V gene's germline CDR1 is MNHEY and CDR2 SMNVEV (reference sequence). Germline trimming cut 3 bases from V and 7 bases from J; bases unmatched to any gene: 15. The CDR3 has 17 residues. The CDR3 sequence is CASSFLFEGGDSQPQHF. The CDR3 nucleotides are TGTGCCAGCAGTTTTTTGTTTGAGGGAGGGGACAGCCAGCCCCAGCATTTT.

This sequence joins TRBV6-6 and TRBJ1-3; no clear D gene. The CDR3 runs to 12 residues. The ends were cut back, 3 bases at V and 6 bases at J, with 6 bases in the middle. From germline, CDR1 is MNHNY and CDR2 SVGAGI (reference sequence). The CDR3, as DNA: TGTGCCAGCAGTTATCCAGAAAACACCATATATTTT. It codes for CASSYPENTIYF.

The genes are TRBV6-2 or TRBV6-3 and TRBJ1-6; 7 bases align to TRBD1. The length of the CDR3 is 15 residues. J was trimmed by 6 bases and V by 2 bases; bases with no gene match: 4. CDR1 MNHEY and CDR2 SVGEGT come from the germline V gene. The CDR3 sequence: CASSYIGTANSPLHF. The DNA for the CDR3 is TGTGCCAGCAGTTACATCGGGACAGCTAATTCACCCCTCCACTTT.

The gene calls are TRBV2 and TRBJ2-7; the D call may be TRBD1 or TRBD2 (5 bases each). V dropped 4 bases and J dropped 0 bases, with 16 bases sitting between them. The CDR3 has 16 amino acids. CDR1 and CDR2 (germline): SNHLY, FYNNEI. CDR3 amino acids: CASSVRLRGPSYEQYF. The CDR3 nucleotides are TGTGCCAGCAGTGTACGATTGAGGGGACCCTCCTACGAGCAGTACTTC.